These 30 T cell receptor beta chains were all obtained from the same sample, sequenced in a study of T cell repertoires in cytomegalovirus infection. TCRdb reprocessed the reads with MiXCR, giving one entry per CDR3 protein. The sample lists more than 400,000 distinct CDR3 sequences, approximately 25% occurring once. The sample consisted of PBMCs. The receptors here all came from a human donor in good health (CMV status not recorded). Some clones in this sample may be carry-over from other donors' samples.

This clonotype has only a few counts. The chain uses TRBV28 and TRBJ1-1; weak D call: TRBD1 (5 bases). The germline V and J ends were trimmed by 6 bases and 0 bases, with 14 bases remaining between them. Per the germline V gene, CDR1 is MDHEN and CDR2 is SYDVKM. CDR3 length equals 15 residues. As DNA, the CDR3 is TGTGCCAGCAGGCCACGACAGAATATGAACACTGAAGCTTTCTTT. Translating it yields CASRPRQNMNTEAFF.

The chain combines TRBV20-1 with TRBJ1-5; D unclear. Trimming took 4 bases from V and 2 from J, leaving 15 bases between them. Germline V lookup: CDR1 DFQATT, CDR2 SNEGSKA (reference sequence). CDR3 length equals 15 residues. CDR3: CSATYGVTRNQPQHF. As DNA, the CDR3 is TGCAGTGCTACGTACGGGGTTACTCGCAATCAGCCCCAGCATTTT.

This clonotype showed up many times. The gene calls are TRBV7-2 and TRBJ1-2; 8 bases agree with TRBD1. Germline V gene sequence: CDR1 SGHTA, CDR2 FQGNSA. The CDR3 is 13 residues long. V gave up 6 bases and J gave up 2 bases; unmatched junction bases: 2. The CDR3 sequence is CASRGQVNYGYTF. Here the CDR3 DNA reads TGTGCCAGCAGGGGACAGGTCAACTATGGCTACACCTTC.

This clonotype came up a few times. This chain connects TRBV7-2 to TRBJ1-4; no clear D. Germline values: CDR1 SGHTA, CDR2 FQGNSA. The CDR3 consists of 16 residues. Deletions cut 1 base from V and 0 bases from J, with 9 bases between. The CDR3 DNA follows: TGTGCCAGCAGCTTAGGGCAATTTGCAACTAATGAAAAACTGTTTTTT. It yields the protein CASSLGQFATNEKLFF.

This clonotype was counted a few times. The gene calls are TRBV11-2 and TRBJ2-7; tentatively, D is TRBD1 or TRBD2 (6 bases each). CDR1 and CDR2 (germline): SGHAT, FQNNGV. The CDR3 totals 14 residues. V lost 0 bases and J 3 bases, leaving 9 bases between the germline ends. The CDR3 DNA follows: TGTGCCAGCAGCTTAGATGGGGGGCTCTACGAGCAGTACGTC. Translated: CASSLDGGLYEQYV.

This clonotype was observed at least ten times. CDR3 residues: CASSLAPTGPGNTIYF. CDR3 coding DNA: TGTGCCAGCAGCTTAGCCCCGACAGGGCCTGGAAACACCATATATTTT. The chain employs TRBV11-2 and TRBJ1-3; 7 bases line up with TRBD1. Germline trimming cut 1 base from V and 2 bases from J; bases unmatched to any gene: 5. Germline V lookup: CDR1 SGHAT, CDR2 FQNNGV. This CDR3 is 16 amino acids long.

This clonotype occurred many times. The chain employs TRBV7-2 and TRBJ1-5; D remains unclear. Germline V lookup: CDR1 SGHTA, CDR2 FQGNSA. The CDR3 consists of 13 residues. V was trimmed by 5 bases and J by 6 bases, leaving 11 bases between them. CDR3 region: CASSQPTGQPQHF. CDR3 coding DNA: TGTGCCAGCAGCCAACCCACGGGTCAGCCCCAGCATTTT.

This clonotype was counted a few times. The V gene is TRBV28, the J gene TRBJ2-7; TRBD2 agrees at 12 bases. The CDR3 sequence is 13 residues long. Germline V gene sequence: CDR1 MDHEN, CDR2 SYDVKM. Trimming removed 6 bases from V and 7 bases from J; junction bases left unmatched: 4. The CDR3 sequence is CASSLTSGREQYF. The CDR3 DNA follows: TGTGCCAGCAGCCTAACTAGCGGGAGGGAGCAGTACTTC.

This clonotype was seen repeatedly, ten times or more. The chain links TRBV7-8 to TRBJ2-1, with 9 bases aligning to TRBD2. V was pared by 3 bases and J by 0 bases, with 9 bases of the junction left unmatched. CDR3 length equals 18 residues. The V gene's germline CDR1 is SGHVS and CDR2 FQNEAQ. The CDR3 DNA reads TGTGCCAGCAGCTTGGATATTAGCGGGGGCTCCTCCTACAATGAGCAGTTCTTC. This translates into CASSLDISGGSSYNEQFF.

This sequence joins TRBV6-2 or TRBV6-3 and TRBJ2-1, with D possibly being TRBD2 (6 bases). CDR1 and CDR2 (germline): MNHEY, SVGEGT. This CDR3 has 14 amino acids. V was clipped by 3 bases and J by 6 bases, with 12 bases between them. CDR3 in DNA: TGTGCCAGCAGTTATATAGCGGTATCCAATGAGCAGTTCTTC. This gives the protein CASSYIAVSNEQFF.

This chain uses TRBV12-3 or TRBV12-4 with TRBJ2-1, with D perhaps matching TRBD2 (5 bases). V was pared by 6 bases and J by 0 bases, with 12 bases between. The CDR3 length is 15 residues. For the CDR3, the DNA is TGTGCCAGCAGCCGAGGGAGCCGCTCCTACAATGAGCAGTTCTTC. This sequence encodes CASSRGSRSYNEQFF.

There are a few counts of this clonotype. The rearrangement uses TRBV30 and TRBJ1-1; 8 nucleotides line up with TRBD1. The CDR3 covers 13 residues. CDR1 is GTSNPN, CDR2 SVGIG, per germline (reference sequence). The V and J ends lost 4 bases and 11 bases, in that order; junction bases with no gene match: 12. CDR3 nucleotide sequence: TGTGCCTGGACCCGACAGGGGAGGAGGGAGGCTTTCTTT. It encodes CAWTRQGRREAFF.

The rearrangement uses TRBV20-1 and TRBJ2-3; D perhaps matches TRBD2 (6 bases). CDR3 length equals 16 residues. The germline V and J ends were trimmed by 3 bases and 2 bases, with 18 bases remaining between them. The germline V gene encodes CDR1 DFQATT and CDR2 SNEGSKA (reference sequence). This CDR3 is CSASGSPGLNTDTQYF. The CDR3 DNA follows: TGCAGTGCTAGTGGATCACCGGGACTTAACACAGATACGCAGTATTTT.

V gene TRBV12-5 combines with J gene TRBJ1-1, with D possibly being TRBD1 (5 bases). Deletions cut 5 bases from V and 1 base from J, with 11 bases between. The V gene's germline CDR1 is LGHNT and CDR2 FRNRAP. The CDR3 is 14 residues long. CDR3 in amino acids: CASGGAQGNTEAFF. The CDR3 coding sequence is TGTGCTAGTGGTGGGGCTCAGGGGAACACTGAAGCTTTCTTT.

In this sample, this clonotype turned up a few times. The chain employs TRBV7-2 and TRBJ2-5; the match to TRBD2 covers 11 bases. The CDR3 extends over 15 amino acids. Trimming removed 5 bases from V and 4 bases from J; junction bases left unmatched: 6. Germline V gene data show CDR1 as SGHTA and CDR2 as FQGNSA. This chain's CDR3 is CASSPNLAGGETQYF. For the CDR3, the DNA is TGTGCCAGCAGCCCCAATCTAGCGGGAGGAGAGACCCAGTACTTC.

V is TRBV7-9 and J is TRBJ2-1; possibly TRBD2 for D (5 bases). Trimming cost V 10 bases and J 11 bases, with 15 bases left between them. The CDR3 extends over 11 amino acids. Germline assignment: CDR1 SEHNR and CDR2 FQNEAQ (reference sequence). The CDR3 spells CATNEGAKQFF. The CDR3 DNA is TGTGCCACCAACGAGGGAGCGAAGCAGTTCTTC.

V and J are TRBV29-1 and TRBJ2-3, with 14 bases fitting TRBD2. The CDR3 covers 14 residues. J lost 7 bases, V lost 7 bases, and 7 bases had no gene match. Germline V gives CDR1 SQVTM, CDR2 ANQGSEA. Here the CDR3 DNA reads TGCAGCGCCCCGGGACTAGCGGGAGTTCATACGCAGTATTTT. This codes for CSAPGLAGVHTQYF.

DNA for the CDR3: TGCGCCAGCAGCCCCGAGGGGTACGGTACAGATACGCAGTATTTT. This codes for CASSPEGYGTDTQYF. The chain combines TRBV4-1 with TRBJ2-3; D possibly uses TRBD1 or TRBD2 (5 bases each). Germline V gene lookup returns CDR1 MGHRA and CDR2 YSYEKL. This CDR3 has 15 residues. V lost 4 bases to trimming and J lost 3 bases, with 14 bases between them.

This chain connects TRBV12-3 or TRBV12-4 to TRBJ2-1; no definite D call. The CDR3 sequence is 16 residues long. V was pared by 6 bases and J by 1 base, with 16 bases between. CDR3 protein: CASSTRDGGSYNEQFF. In DNA, the CDR3 is TGTGCCAGCAGCACCCGTGATGGTGGTTCCTACAATGAGCAGTTCTTC.

The chain recombines TRBV28 with TRBJ2-2; TRBD2 matches at 13 bases. The CDR3 contains 15 residues. After removal of 11 bases from V and 3 bases from J, the junction contained 6 bases not matched to a gene. CDR1 is MDHEN, CDR2 SYDVKM, per germline. CDR3 in DNA: TGTGCCCAGACTAGCGGGAGGTCCTACACCGGGGAGCTGTTTTTT. Residues: CAQTSGRSYTGELFF.

This chain links TRBV28 with TRBJ2-3; 11 bases align to TRBD2. V dropped 6 bases and J dropped 3; count of bases not matched to a gene: 14. This CDR3 spans 18 amino acids. Looked up from germline, CDR1 is MDHEN and CDR2 is SYDVKM. Here the CDR3 DNA reads TGTGCCAGCAGGGGGGGGGTAGCGGGAGGGCCTAGGACAGATACGCAGTATTTT. It translates to CASRGGVAGGPRTDTQYF.

This clonotype came up a few times. The chain couples TRBV7-9 to TRBJ2-7, with 10 nucleotides matching TRBD2. CDR3 length: 17 amino acids. The junction had 13 bases not matched to a gene; V was cut back by 5 bases and J by 3 bases. The germline V gene has CDR1 SEHNR and CDR2 FQNEAQ (reference sequence). The CDR3 reads CASSPIPGLAGGYEQYF. The CDR3 DNA reads as TGTGCCAGCAGCCCGATACCGGGTTTAGCGGGGGGCTACGAGCAGTACTTC.

This clonotype was counted many times. The chain couples TRBV7-2 to TRBJ1-2; 12 positions match TRBD1. V trimming: 4 bases; J trimming: 8 bases; junction bases outside the gene matches: 17. The CDR3 has 18 amino acids. Germline V gene data show CDR1 as SGHTA and CDR2 as FQGNSA. CDR3 amino acids: CASSSRPTPGQGAQGYTF. As DNA, the CDR3 is TGTGCCAGCAGCTCCCGGCCAACCCCGGGACAGGGGGCGCAGGGCTACACCTTC. The full variable domain, its missing parts supplied by reference TRBV7-2 and TRBJ1-2, is GAGVSQSPSNKVTEKGKDVELRCDPISGHTALYWYRQSLGQGLEFLIYFQGNSAPDKSGLPSDRFSAERTGGSVSTLTIQRTQQEDSAVYLCASSSRPTPGQGAQGYTFGSGTRLTVV.

With respect to this clonotype: Being one base from a much bigger clone, this may be a read error. The CDR3 does not end in the conserved phenylalanine or tryptophan, so this is likely a read error. The chain combines TRBV7-2 with TRBJ1-1; 7 nucleotides agree with TRBD1. In germline, CDR1 is SGHTA, CDR2 FQGNSA. Trimming took 1 base from V and 4 from J; bases not matched to a gene: 9. This CDR3 has 16 residues. This CDR3 reads CASSLGGGGKGTEAFL. CDR3 in DNA: TGTGCCAGCAGCTTAGGGGGAGGGGGCAAGGGCACTGAAGCTTTCCTT.

The table lists this clonotype with a few counts. The chain has TRBV4-1 and TRBJ2-2; no definite D call. V was trimmed by 0 bases and J by 1 base, leaving 15 bases between them. This CDR3 comprises 18 residues. The germline V gene encodes CDR1 MGHRA and CDR2 YSYEKL. CDR3 loop: CASSQEMSGFLNTGELFF. The CDR3, as DNA: TGCGCCAGCAGCCAAGAAATGTCAGGCTTTTTGAACACCGGGGAGCTGTTTTTT.

This clonotype was seen more than once but under ten times. The chain uses TRBV2 and TRBJ2-7; D uncertain. This CDR3 is built from 17 residues. V was trimmed by 2 bases and J by 3 bases, leaving 20 bases between them. The germline V gene has CDR1 SNHLY and CDR2 FYNNEI. CDR3 loop: CASSERSSSVPVYEQYF. The CDR3 DNA is TGTGCCAGCAGTGAAAGGAGTTCGAGTGTCCCAGTCTACGAGCAGTACTTC.

In this sample, this clonotype turned up a few times. The chain uses TRBV18 and TRBJ2-7; TRBD1 agrees at 7 bases. This CDR3 comprises 13 residues. CDR1 KGHSH and CDR2 LQKENI come from the germline V gene. The V and J ends lost 4 bases and 3 bases, in that order; junction bases with no gene match: 3. The CDR3 loop reads CASSLRQGYEQYV. The CDR3 DNA follows: TGTGCCAGCTCACTTCGACAGGGCTACGAGCAGTACGTC.

This clonotype was observed a handful of times. The V and J genes are TRBV28 and TRBJ2-7; D call uncertain. The germline V gene encodes CDR1 MDHEN and CDR2 SYDVKM. Deletions cut 3 bases from V and 4 bases from J, with 19 bases between. The CDR3 runs to 16 residues. The CDR3 sequence: CASSFSLLRPGYEQYF. In DNA form, the CDR3 reads TGTGCCAGCAGTTTTTCCCTCCTTAGGCCCGGGTACGAGCAGTACTTC.

Notes on this clonotype: The junction does not match germline at one end; this may be a read error. V and J are TRBV7-7 and TRBJ2-3; 8 bases are a match to TRBD2. There are 16 residues in the CDR3. The germline CDR1 and CDR2 sequences are SSHAT and FNYEAQ (reference sequence). The CDR3 here is CASSLGSGRWADTQYF. DNA of the CDR3: TGTGCTAGCAGCTTAGGGAGCGGGAGATGGGCAGATACGCAGTATTTT.

The chain recombines TRBV9 with TRBJ2-2, with TRBD2 matching 11 bases. There are 17 residues in the CDR3. Germline-derived CDR1 and CDR2 are SGDLS and YYNGEE. The ends lost 3 bases at V and 4 bases at J; junction bases unmatched: 8. The CDR3 region has the DNA TGTGCCAGCAGCGCAGGATTAGCGGGAGGGACCACCGGGGAGCTGTTTTTT. Protein product: CASSAGLAGGTTGELFF.